This passage covers 3 T cell receptor beta chains from one sample sequenced in a study of naive and memory T cell subsets. Study outcomes and limitations: Possibly reflecting memory cells re-expressing CD45RA, a few larger clonotypes occurred in naive repertoires, especially CD8.

Antigens for these TCRs are unknown. Both TRBC1 and TRBC2 were covered by a beta constant-region primer of two equimolar oligonucleotides. Nested alpha and beta constant-region primers with the SP2 primer drove four PCR rounds on ligated cDNA. TCRdb recomputed calls from the UMI-ligation and nested PCR reads with MiXCR, one row per CDR3 protein. The profile shows about 160,000 distinct CDR3 sequences, approximately 22% of them singletons. Sequences were obtained from naive CD4+ T cells from blood. These receptor sequences come from a human donor in good health.

This clonotype was counted at least ten times. The V gene is TRBV28, the J gene TRBJ2-3; D remains unclear. The CDR3 loop spans 12 amino acids. Per germline, CDR1 MDHEN and CDR2 SYDVKM. Trimming removed 3 bases at V and 5 bases at J, with 6 bases between. The DNA for the CDR3 is TGTGCCAGCAGTTTGCGAAAAGATACGCAGTATTTT. Amino acids: CASSLRKDTQYF.

There are a few counts of this clonotype. This chain joins TRBV29-1 and TRBJ2-1; D is perhaps TRBD1 or TRBD2 (5 bases each). This CDR3 is built from 15 residues. Germline assignment: CDR1 SQVTM and CDR2 ANQGSEA. Trimming left V 6 bases short and J 6 bases short, with 21 bases between. CDR3 region: CSVGKRGPAVNEQFF. DNA for the CDR3: TGCAGCGTCGGGAAAAGGGGACCGGCCGTCAATGAGCAGTTCTTC.

The chain is built from TRBV7-7 and TRBJ2-7; D is unresolved. CDR3 length equals 13 residues. Germline assignment: CDR1 SSHAT and CDR2 FNYEAQ (reference sequence). V lost 2 bases and J 0 bases, leaving 5 bases between the germline ends. This CDR3 reads CASSLSPSYEQYF. The CDR3 DNA reads as TGTGCCAGCAGCTTAAGTCCCTCCTACGAGCAGTACTTC. The full variable domain, with the rest looked up from reference TRBV7-7 and TRBJ2-7, is GAGVSQSPRYKVTKRGQDVTLRCDPISSHATLYWYQQALGQGPEFLTYFNYEAQPDKSGLPSDRFSAERPEGSISTLTIQRTEQRDSAMYRCASSLSPSYEQYFGPGTRLTVT.